This paragraph covers one T cell receptor beta chain sequence. TCRdb fed the 5' RACE reads into MiXCR, producing one record per CDR3 protein. The sample has 8,500 to 9,500 distinct CDR3 sequences, over 55% seen once. CDR1 LGHDT and CDR2 YNNKEL come from the germline V gene (reference sequence). The CDR3 spans 17 residues. The V end lost 0 bases, the J end lost 4 bases, and 18 bases lay between the germline ends. The gene calls are TRBV3-1 and TRBJ2-5, with a possible D match to TRBD1 (6 bases). The source is a female donor with breast cancer. The sequencing sample was made of tumor-infiltrating memory CD4+ T cells sorted from the breast tumor. Documented subset: memory CD4+ T cells, CD4+CD45RO+CD25-. The CDR3 region has the DNA TGTGCCAGCAGCCAAGATCGATCGGGCAGGGGTTCAGAGACCCAGTACTTC. This sequence encodes CASSQDRSGRGSETQYF.